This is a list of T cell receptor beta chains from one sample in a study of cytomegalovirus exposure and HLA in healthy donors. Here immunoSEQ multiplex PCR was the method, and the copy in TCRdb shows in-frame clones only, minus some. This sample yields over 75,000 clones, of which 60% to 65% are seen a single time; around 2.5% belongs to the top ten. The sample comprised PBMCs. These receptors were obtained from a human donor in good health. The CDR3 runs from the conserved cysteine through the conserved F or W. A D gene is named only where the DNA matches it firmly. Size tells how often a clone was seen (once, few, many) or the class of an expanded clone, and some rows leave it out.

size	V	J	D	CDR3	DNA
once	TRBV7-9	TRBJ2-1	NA	CASSSLDGGARFF	TGTGCCAGCAGCAGTCTGGACGGCGGGGCGCGGTTCTTC
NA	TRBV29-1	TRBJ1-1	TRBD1	CSVTGTGRTEAFF	TGCAGCGTTACCGGGACAGGGAGGACTGAAGCTTTCTTT
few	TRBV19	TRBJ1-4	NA	CASSPYPATNEKLFF	TGTGCCAGTAGTCCGTACCCAGCAACTAATGAAAAACTGTTTTTT
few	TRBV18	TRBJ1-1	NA	CASSPDRSTEAFF	TGTGCCAGCTCTCCCGACAGAAGCACTGAAGCTTTCTTT
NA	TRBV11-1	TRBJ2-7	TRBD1	CASSPKRTGFYEQYF	TGTGCCAGCAGCCCCAAGCGGACAGGTTTCTACGAGCAGTACTTC
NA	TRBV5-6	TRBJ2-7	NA	CASSLPNEQYF	TGTGCCAGCAGCTTGCCAAACGAGCAGTACTTC
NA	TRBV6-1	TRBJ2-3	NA	CASKTEAFSTDTQYF	TGTGCCAGCAAGACTGAGGCGTTTAGCACAGATACGCAGTATTTT
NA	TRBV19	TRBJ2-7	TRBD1	CASTSPGQGYEQYF	TGTGCCAGTACTTCCCCGGGACAGGGCTACGAGCAGTACTTC
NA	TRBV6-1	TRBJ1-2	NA	CASSLHRDPLYGYTF	TGTGCCAGCAGTTTGCACAGGGATCCCCTCTATGGCTACACCTTC
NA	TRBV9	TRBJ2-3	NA	CASSAAGMRTDTQYF	TGTGCCAGCAGCGCCGCAGGGATGCGGACAGATACGCAGTATTTT
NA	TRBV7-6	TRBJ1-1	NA	CASSLGLREMNTEAFF	TGTGCCAGCAGCTTAGGATTGCGGGAGATGAACACTGAAGCTTTCTTT
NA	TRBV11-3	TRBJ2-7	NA	CASSSKTGTYEQYF	TGTGCCAGCAGCTCCAAAACAGGGACCTACGAGCAGTACTTC
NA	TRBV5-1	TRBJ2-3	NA	CASRLTARTDTQYF	TGCGCCAGCAGACTGACAGCACGCACAGATACGCAGTATTTT
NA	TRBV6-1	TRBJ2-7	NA	CASSVINRAYEQYF	TGTGCCAGCAGTGTAATAAACAGGGCCTACGAGCAGTACTTC
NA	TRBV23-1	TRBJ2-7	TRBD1	CASKPRQGSYEQYF	TGCGCCAGCAAACCCAGACAGGGTAGCTACGAGCAGTACTTC
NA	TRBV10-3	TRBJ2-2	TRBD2	CAISAGGYTGELFF	TGTGCCATCAGTGCGGGGGGATACACCGGGGAGCTGTTTTTT
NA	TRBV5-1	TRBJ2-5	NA	CASSLGLRLEETQYF	TGCGCCAGCAGCTTAGGCCTCAGGTTGGAAGAGACCCAGTACTTC
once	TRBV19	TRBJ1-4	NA	CASQPDLRNEKLFF	TGTGCCAGCCAGCCCGATCTGAGGAATGAAAAACTGTTTTTT
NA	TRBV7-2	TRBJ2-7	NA	CASSLDQGSYEQYF	TGTGCCAGCAGCTTAGATCAGGGGTCCTACGAGCAGTACTTC
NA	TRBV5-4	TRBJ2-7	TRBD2	CASSFPSGESYEQYF	TGTGCCAGCAGCTTTCCTAGCGGGGAATCCTACGAGCAGTACTTC
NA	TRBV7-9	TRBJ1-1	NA	CASSLGTATEAFF	TGTGCCAGCAGCTTAGGGACAGCCACTGAAGCTTTCTTT
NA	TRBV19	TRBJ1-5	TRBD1	CASGQGYSNQPQHF	TGTGCCAGCGGACAGGGATATAGCAATCAGCCCCAGCATTTT
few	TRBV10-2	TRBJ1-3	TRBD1	CASSRGLDGNTIYF	TGCGCCAGCAGCAGGGGGCTAGATGGAAACACCATATATTTT
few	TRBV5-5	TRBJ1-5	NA	CASSREASFNQPQHF	TGTGCCAGCAGCCGGGAGGCCAGCTTCAATCAGCCCCAGCATTTT
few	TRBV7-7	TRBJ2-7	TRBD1	CASSDGTEGSDEQYF	TGTGCCAGCAGCGATGGGACAGAGGGATCGGACGAGCAGTACTTC
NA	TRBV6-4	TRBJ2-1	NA	CASSDSGARGGTSEQFF	TGTGCCAGCAGTGACTCAGGTGCGAGGGGGGGCACAAGTGAGCAGTTCTTC
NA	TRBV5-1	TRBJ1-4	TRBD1	CASSRWTGLNEKLFF	TGCGCCAGCAGCCGGTGGACAGGACTAAATGAAAAACTGTTTTTT
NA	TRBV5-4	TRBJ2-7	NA	CASRAGTDSYEQYF	TGTGCCAGCAGGGCGGGCACCGACTCCTACGAGCAGTACTTC
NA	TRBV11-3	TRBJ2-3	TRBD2	CASSFSSGDTDTQYF	TGTGCCAGCAGCTTTTCTAGCGGGGACACAGATACGCAGTATTTT
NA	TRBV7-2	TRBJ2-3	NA	CASSLLGLTDTQYF	TGTGCCAGCAGCTTGTTGGGACTCACAGATACGCAGTATTTT
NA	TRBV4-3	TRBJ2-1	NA	CASSQGWADYNEQFF	TGCGCCAGCAGCCAAGGGTGGGCAGACTACAATGAGCAGTTCTTC
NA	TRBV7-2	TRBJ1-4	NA	CASSLNRGNEKLFF	TGTGCCAGCAGCTTAAATCGGGGTAATGAAAAACTGTTTTTT
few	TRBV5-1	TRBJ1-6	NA	CASSLDSNSPLHF	TGCGCCAGCAGCTTGGACAGTAATTCACCCCTCCACTTT
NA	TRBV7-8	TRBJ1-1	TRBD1	CASRSRQGWEAEAFF	TGTGCCAGCAGAAGTAGACAGGGGTGGGAGGCTGAAGCTTTCTTT
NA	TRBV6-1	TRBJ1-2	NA	CASARYYGYTF	TGTGCCAGCGCTCGGTACTATGGCTACACCTTC
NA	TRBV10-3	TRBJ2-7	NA	CAISTGNGYYEQYF	TGTGCCATCAGTACGGGGAACGGGTACTACGAGCAGTACTTC
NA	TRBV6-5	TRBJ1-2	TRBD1	CASSPLTTGTYGYTF	TGTGCCAGCAGCCCCCTCACGACAGGGACCTATGGCTACACCTTC
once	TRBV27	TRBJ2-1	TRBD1	CASSTGGNEQFF	TGTGCCAGCAGCACAGGGGGCAATGAGCAGTTCTTC
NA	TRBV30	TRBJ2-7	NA	CAWSGLVEQYF	TGTGCCTGGAGTGGGCTGGTCGAGCAGTACTTC
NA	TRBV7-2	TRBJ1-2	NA	CASSLTDIYGYTF	TGTGCCAGCAGCCTAACAGACATCTATGGCTACACCTTC
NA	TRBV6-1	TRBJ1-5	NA	CASSDSSSNQPQHF	TGTGCCAGCAGTGACAGTTCGAGCAATCAGCCCCAGCATTTT
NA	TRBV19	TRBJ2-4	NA	CASAGLAKNIQYF	TGTGCCAGTGCGGGACTAGCCAAAAACATTCAGTACTTC
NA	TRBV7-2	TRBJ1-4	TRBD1	CASRAGQGNEKLFF	TGTGCCAGCAGGGCGGGACAGGGGAATGAAAAACTGTTTTTT
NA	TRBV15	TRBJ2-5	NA	CATSRDGRGNQETQYF	TGTGCCACCAGCAGAGATGGTCGGGGGAACCAAGAGACCCAGTACTTC
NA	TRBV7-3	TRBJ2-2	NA	CASSLMDPGVGTGELFF	TGTGCCAGCAGCTTAATGGATCCGGGGGTGGGCACCGGGGAGCTGTTTTTT
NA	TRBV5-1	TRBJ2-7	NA	CASRMVAGNSYEQYF	TGCGCCAGCAGGATGGTGGCAGGTAACTCCTACGAGCAGTACTTC
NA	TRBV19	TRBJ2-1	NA	CASNGGPHTTNEQFF	TGTGCCAGTAACGGGGGTCCTCATACTACAAATGAGCAGTTCTTC
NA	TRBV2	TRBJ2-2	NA	CASCRENTGELFF	TGTGCCAGCTGCCGGGAGAACACCGGGGAGCTGTTTTTT
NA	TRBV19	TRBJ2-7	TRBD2	CASRPTSGGFSYEQYF	TGTGCCAGTAGACCTACTAGCGGGGGGTTTTCCTACGAGCAGTACTTC
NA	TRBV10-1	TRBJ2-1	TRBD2	CASSEPVAGNNEQFF	TGCGCCAGCAGTGAGCCTGTAGCGGGGAACAATGAGCAGTTCTTC